Sequencing of this T cell receptor beta chain was carried out in a study of blood T cells in healthy people across ages. The CDR3 spans 14 residues. Germline CDR1 and CDR2: MDHEN and SYDVKM. With 5 bases removed from V and 6 bases from J, the gap between germline ends came to 14 bases. A second 7 to 11 cycle PCR used barcoded and J-beta primers. TCRdb re-called the 5' RACE reads through MiXCR, storing one row per CDR3 protein. Of around 1.5 million distinct CDR3 sequences in the sample, about 43% were seen once. The receptor was derived from a woman aged 18 to 35 in good health. This chain joins TRBV28 and TRBJ2-4; D may be TRBD2 (5 bases). Material for sequencing was blood. The CDR3 is CASSPSLTINIQYF. For the CDR3, the DNA is TGTGCCAGCAGTCCTTCCCTGACTATAAACATTCAGTACTTC.